These 8 T cell receptor beta chains were all obtained from the same sample, sequenced in a study of blood T cells in healthy people across ages. The authors ran a second PCR of roughly 6 to 12 cycles using a sample-barcoded 5' primer and a J-beta primer mix. TCRdb called the 5' RACE reads again in MiXCR, with one record for every CDR3 protein. The table lists some 1.7 million distinct CDR3 sequences, roughly 28% of them singletons. The sequenced sample was blood. These receptors were collected from a woman in her thirties in good health.

The chain is built from TRBV18 and TRBJ1-1; 10 bases fit TRBD1. After removal of 3 bases from V and 1 base from J, the junction contained 5 bases not matched to a gene. CDR1 is KGHSH, CDR2 LQKENI, per germline. There are 16 residues in the CDR3. CDR3 protein: CASSPGTGAKNTEAFF. CDR3 in DNA: TGTGCCAGCTCACCCGGGACAGGGGCCAAGAACACTGAAGCTTTCTTT.

The chain has TRBV6-2 or TRBV6-3 and TRBJ2-1, with TRBD2 matching over 7 bases. The germline V gene encodes CDR1 MNHEY and CDR2 SVGEGT. J gave up 3 bases and V 7 bases, and 9 bases lay outside the gene matches. There are 15 residues in the CDR3. The CDR3 coding sequence is TGTGCCAGCACCACGCGGCGGGAGTACTACAATGAGCAGTTCTTC. This encodes CASTTRREYYNEQFF.

The CDR3: CASTTGNLAGGIGELFF. In DNA form, the CDR3 reads TGTGCCAGCACCACAGGGAACCTAGCGGGGGGTATCGGGGAGCTGTTTTTT. The chain employs TRBV6-6 and TRBJ2-2, with 11 bases that match TRBD2. The CDR3 has 17 residues. V trimming: 7 bases; J trimming: 7 bases; junction bases outside the gene matches: 14. The germline gives CDR1 MNHNY, CDR2 SVGAGI (reference sequence).

This clonotype was picked up many times. The chain is built from TRBV6-1 and TRBJ2-7; possible D gene TRBD2, 6 bases. V was clipped by 7 bases and J by 0 bases, with 16 bases between them. Looked up from germline, CDR1 is MNHNS and CDR2 is SASEGT. This CDR3 spans 15 amino acids. CDR3 sequence reads: CASKAGFTSSYEQYF. The CDR3 DNA follows: TGTGCCAGCAAGGCGGGGTTCACTAGCTCCTACGAGCAGTACTTC.

V usage is TRBV11-3 and J usage is TRBJ2-1; 7 bases map to TRBD2. The CDR3 has 18 residues. The ends lost 4 bases at V and 0 bases at J; junction bases unmatched: 12. Germline values: CDR1 SGHNT, CDR2 YENEEA. The CDR3 DNA sequence: TGTGCCAGCAGCTCATCGACCGGGACTACAAGCTCCTACAATGAGCAGTTCTTC. Protein product: CASSSSTGTTSSYNEQFF. Drawing the rest from reference TRBV11-3 and TRBJ2-1, the complete variable domain is EAGVVQSPRYKIIEKKQPVAFWCNPISGHNTLYWYLQNLGQGPELLIRYENEEAVDDSQLPKDRFSAERLKGVDSTLKIQPAELGDSAVYLCASSSSTGTTSSYNEQFFGPGTRLTVL.

The chain recombines TRBV12-3 or TRBV12-4 with TRBJ2-1; maybe TRBD2 (7 bases). The CDR3 loop spans 16 amino acids. Trimming removed 4 bases at V and 9 bases at J, with 22 bases between. CDR3 sequence (DNA): TGTGCCAGCAGTTCCTGGCTAGTGGGGGGGCCGGGTGAGCAGTTCTTC. Residues: CASSSWLVGGPGEQFF.

Only a few counts were recorded for this clonotype. The chain joins TRBV9 to TRBJ2-5; TRBD1 matches at 12 bases. V lost 4 bases, J lost 4 bases, and 11 bases stayed unmatched. This CDR3 is built from 17 residues. Looked up from germline, CDR1 is SGDLS and CDR2 is YYNGEE. This chain's CDR3 is CASSPRPGTGGRETQYF. DNA for the CDR3: TGTGCCAGCAGCCCGCGACCCGGGACAGGGGGCAGAGAGACCCAGTACTTC.

The genes are TRBV2 and TRBJ1-2; D is unclear. Germline assignment: CDR1 SNHLY and CDR2 FYNNEI. The CDR3 has 13 residues. Trimming took off 3 bases at V and 7 bases at J, with 12 bases between the two ends. CDR3 DNA: TGTGCCAGCAGTGATGGGATCGGTGGTGGCTACACCTTC. This translates into CASSDGIGGGYTF.